Below are 26 T cell receptor beta chains sequenced from a single sample in a study of blood T cell repertoires in COVID-19. The protocol was immunoSEQ multiplex PCR, while the TCRdb copy is restricted to in-frame clones and leaves out a portion. The sample has fewer than 350,000 clones; about 89% are singletons. The material sequenced was PBMCs or T cells enriched from blood (not recorded which). The source of these receptors is a woman between 35 and 50 years old who had recovered from COVID-19.

The genes are TRBV4-1 and TRBJ2-3; 11 bases align to TRBD2. V shed 4 bases and J 0 bases; nucleotides not matched to a gene: 6. The CDR3 runs 17 residues. Germline-derived CDR1 and CDR2 are MGHRA and YSYEKL. CDR3 nucleotide sequence: TGCGCCAGCAGCCGCTGGGGGACTAGCGGTAGCACAGATACGCAGTATTTT. It is translated as CASSRWGTSGSTDTQYF.

The CDR3 DNA is TGTGCCAGTAGTATGCGAAGTCAGCCCCAGCATTTT. Its protein is CASSMRSQPQHF. The gene calls are TRBV19 and TRBJ1-5; D is undetermined. The germline CDR1 and CDR2 sequences are LNHDA and SQIVND (reference sequence). V was trimmed by 3 bases and J by 6 bases, leaving 6 bases between them. This CDR3 has 12 residues.

This clone was seen a single time. The chain links TRBV3-1 (or the pseudogene TRBV3-2) to TRBJ2-2, with TRBD2 matching 7 bases. Germline values: CDR1 LGHDT, CDR2 YNNKEL (reference sequence). V shed 0 bases, J shed 0 bases, and the junction held 4 bases outside the gene matches. The CDR3 has 17 amino acids. CDR3 sequence (DNA): TGTGCCAGCAGCCAAGACGGGCTAGCGGCGAACACCGGGGAGCTGTTTTTT. This translates into CASSQDGLAANTGELFF.

CDR3 region: CASSLRTSGGAEQYF. CDR3 bases: TGTGCCAGCAGCCTACGGACTAGCGGGGGGGCCGAGCAGTACTTC. This sequence joins TRBV5-6 and TRBJ2-7, with TRBD2 identical over 15 bases. This CDR3 is built from 15 residues. Germline assignment: CDR1 SGHDT and CDR2 YYEEEE. Unmatched junction bases numbered 5, after V lost 4 bases and J lost 6 bases.

This chain uses TRBV2 with TRBJ1-1; D uncertain. V was clipped by 1 base and J by 6 bases, with 15 bases between them. The CDR3 spans 15 residues. The germline CDR1 and CDR2 sequences are SNHLY and FYNNEI. CDR3 in DNA: TGTGCCAGCAGTGAAGATGGAAACGCGGTCTCTGAAGCTTTCTTT. Translating gives CASSEDGNAVSEAFF. The variable domain in full, completed from reference TRBV2 and TRBJ1-1, reads EPEVTQTPSHQVTQMGQEVILRCVPISNHLYFYWYRQILGQKVEFLVSFYNNEISEKSEIFDDQFSVERPDGSNFTLKIRSTKLEDSAMYFCASSEDGNAVSEAFFGQGTRLTVV.

V usage is TRBV6-6 and J usage is TRBJ2-7; 9 nucleotides match TRBD1. The ends lost 2 bases at V and 1 base at J; junction bases unmatched: 3. This CDR3 contains 15 residues. The V gene's germline CDR1 is MNHNY and CDR2 SVGAGI (reference sequence). In DNA, the CDR3 is TGTGCCAGCAGTTACGATGGACAGGGGTCCTACGAGCAGTACTTC. Translation: CASSYDGQGSYEQYF.

The chain is built from TRBV30 and TRBJ1-2, with TRBD1 as a possible D gene (6 bases). CDR3 length: 11 residues. From germline, CDR1 is GTSNPN and CDR2 SVGIG (reference sequence). With 4 bases removed from V and 3 bases from J, the gap between germline ends came to 6 bases. Here the CDR3 DNA reads TGTGCCTGGAAGGGGGACTATGGCTACACCTTC. The encoded protein is CAWKGDYGYTF.

The V call is TRBV5-1, the J call TRBJ2-1; D uncertain. The CDR3 is made up of 12 amino acids. The V end lost 3 bases, the J end lost 7 bases, and 8 bases lay between the germline ends. CDR1 is SGHRS, CDR2 YFSETQ, per germline. CDR3 nucleotide sequence: TGCGCCAGCAGCTCCTTAGCAAATGAGCAGTTCTTC. This codes for CASSSLANEQFF.

The chain combines TRBV6-2 or TRBV6-3 with TRBJ1-2, with D hard to call. With 2 bases removed from V and 0 bases from J, the gap between germline ends came to 10 bases. CDR3 size: 15 residues. CDR1 and CDR2 from the germline V gene are MNHEY and SVGEGT. CDR3 in DNA: TGTGCCAGCAGTTACGGGCAGTCTTCTAACTATGGCTACACCTTC. Protein product: CASSYGQSSNYGYTF.

The V and J genes are TRBV15 and TRBJ1-3; no firm D call. The germline V gene has CDR1 LNHNV and CDR2 YYDKDF (reference sequence). CDR3 length: 15 residues. V was clipped by 4 bases and J by 0 bases, with 10 bases between them. This CDR3 is CATSIGFLSGNTIYF. The CDR3, as DNA: TGTGCCACCAGCATCGGGTTCCTCTCTGGAAACACCATATATTTT.

V is TRBV19 and J is TRBJ1-1; possibly TRBD1 for D (6 bases). There are 14 residues in the CDR3. V lost 6 bases and J lost 6, with 17 bases in between. Germline CDR1 reads LNHDA; CDR2 reads SQIVND (reference sequence). The CDR3 sequence is CASRPTGISAEAFF. The DNA for the CDR3 is TGTGCCAGTAGGCCCACAGGGATATCCGCTGAAGCTTTCTTT.

The rearrangement uses TRBV3-1 (or the pseudogene TRBV3-2) and TRBJ2-7; maybe TRBD1 (6 bases). Germline V gene sequence: CDR1 LGHDT, CDR2 YNNKEL (reference sequence). There are 16 residues in the CDR3. V was shortened by 2 bases and J by 1 base, with 15 bases between the two germline ends. DNA for the CDR3: TGTGCCAGCAGCCAACTGAGAACAGGGAGATCCTACGAGCAGTACTTC. It is translated as CASSQLRTGRSYEQYF.

V usage is TRBV5-6 and J usage is TRBJ2-7, with D hard to call. Trimming removed 0 bases at V and 5 bases at J, with 6 bases between. The CDR3 sequence is 12 residues long. CDR1 SGHDT and CDR2 YYEEEE come from the germline V gene. The DNA of the CDR3 is TGTGCCAGCAGCTTGGTTAGCAACGAGCAGTACTTC. Translating gives CASSLVSNEQYF. The complete variable domain, with remaining parts taken from reference TRBV5-6 and TRBJ2-7, reads DAGVTQSPTHLIKTRGQQVTLRCSPKSGHDTVSWYQQALGQGPQFIFQYYEEEERQRGNFPDRFSGHQFPNYSSELNVNALLLGDSALYLCASSLVSNEQYFGPGTRLTVT.

The chain links TRBV2 to TRBJ1-1; D remains ambiguous. Trimming pared 4 bases from V and 1 base from J, leaving 7 bases between. CDR3 length: 13 residues. The germline V gene has CDR1 SNHLY and CDR2 FYNNEI. In nucleotides, the CDR3 is TGTGCCAGCAGTGCGAACAGGAACACTGAAGCTTTCTTT. Its translation: CASSANRNTEAFF.

This chain uses TRBV2 with TRBJ2-6; 8 positions match TRBD1. The CDR3 is 18 amino acids. The V segment lost 9 bases and the J segment 0 bases; nucleotides outside the gene matches: 13. The germline gives CDR1 SNHLY, CDR2 FYNNEI. The CDR3 nucleotides read TGTGCCAGACGACCCAGGGGGCGCGGGAACTCTGGGGCCAACGTCCTGACTTTC. Encoded protein: CARRPRGRGNSGANVLTF. The entire variable domain, with the rest obtained from reference TRBV2 and TRBJ2-6, is as follows: EPEVTQTPSHQVTQMGQEVILRCVPISNHLYFYWYRQILGQKVEFLVSFYNNEISEKSEIFDDQFSVERPDGSNFTLKIRSTKLEDSAMYFCARRPRGRGNSGANVLTFGAGSRLTVL.

This clone has only one observation. The chain couples TRBV30 to TRBJ1-1, with D hard to call. The CDR3 sequence is 13 residues long. Germline loops: CDR1 GTSNPN, CDR2 SVGIG (reference sequence). V shed 5 bases and J shed 7 bases, with 17 bases lying between them. The CDR3 region has the DNA TGTGCCTGGGACCTCGAATCAGGTAGTGAAGCTTTCTTT. It specifies CAWDLESGSEAFF.

This chain uses TRBV29-1 with TRBJ1-2, with TRBD1 matching 9 bases. V lost 4 bases, J lost 5 bases, and 8 bases stayed unmatched. Looked up from germline, CDR1 is SQVTM and CDR2 is ANQGSEA. This CDR3 contains 14 residues. The CDR3 DNA follows: TGCAGCGTTGGACGACAGGGGACAGGGTATGGCTACACCTTC. Translating it yields CSVGRQGTGYGYTF. The full variable domain, its missing parts supplied by reference TRBV29-1 and TRBJ1-2, is SAVISQKPSRDICQRGTSLTIQCQVDSQVTMMFWYRQQPGQSLTLIATANQGSEATYESGFVIDKFPISRPNLTFSTLTVSNMSPEDSSIYLCSVGRQGTGYGYTFGSGTRLTVV.

This CDR3 is CAISKGQDQETQYF. DNA of the CDR3: TGTGCCATCAGCAAGGGACAAGACCAAGAGACCCAGTACTTC. The rearrangement links TRBV10-3 to TRBJ2-5; possibly TRBD1 for D (6 bases). This CDR3 contains 14 residues. CDR1 and CDR2 (germline): ENHRY, SYGVKD. Trimming left V 6 bases short and J 0 bases short, with 11 bases between.

The chain uses TRBV18 and TRBJ2-2; D is perhaps TRBD1 (6 bases). Germline V lookup: CDR1 KGHSH, CDR2 LQKENI. V lost 2 bases and J lost 1, with 11 bases in between. CDR3 length: 16 amino acids. The DNA of the CDR3 is TGTGCCAGCTCACCAGGGGTGGGACAGAACACCGGGGAGCTGTTTTTT. Residues: CASSPGVGQNTGELFF.

The chain has TRBV5-1 and TRBJ1-4, with 7 bases matching TRBD1. The CDR3 has 15 amino acids. V was pared by 7 bases and J by 4 bases, with 10 bases of the junction left unmatched. Germline V gene data show CDR1 as SGHRS and CDR2 as YFSETQ. The CDR3 bases are TGCGCCAGCCGGGGCAGGACAGGAAGTAATGAAAAACTGTTTTTT. Translating it yields CASRGRTGSNEKLFF.

This clone is a singleton in its sample. The chain couples TRBV3-1 (or the pseudogene TRBV3-2) to TRBJ2-1; TRBD2 aligns across 12 bases. CDR3 length: 19 amino acids. Germline-derived CDR1 and CDR2 are LGHDT and YNNKEL (reference sequence). V was clipped by 4 bases and J by 0 bases; unmatched bases: 10. The CDR3 region has the DNA TGTGCCAGCAGCCCTAAGACTAGCGGGAGAAGGAGCTCCTACAATGAGCAGTTCTTC. Protein sequence: CASSPKTSGRRSSYNEQFF.

This clone was observed a single time. V is TRBV11-2 and J is TRBJ1-4, with D possibly TRBD1 on 6 matching bases. The germline V gene encodes CDR1 SGHAT and CDR2 FQNNGV. Trimming pared 2 bases from V and 10 bases from J, leaving 11 bases between. CDR3 size: 13 residues. The CDR3 reads CASSLTGIGKLFF. The CDR3 nucleotides read TGTGCCAGCAGCTTAACAGGGATTGGAAAACTGTTTTTT.

The genes are TRBV5-1 and TRBJ2-3, with D possibly TRBD1 on 5 matching bases. CDR1 is SGHRS and CDR2 is YFSETQ in the germline V gene. This CDR3 spans 15 amino acids. Trimming cost V 0 bases and J 3 bases, with 11 bases left between them. This chain's CDR3 is CASSLGQGTTDTQYF. The CDR3 bases are TGCGCCAGCAGCTTGGGGCAGGGAACGACAGATACGCAGTATTTT.

The chain carries TRBV2 and TRBJ2-5; TRBD1 aligns across 7 bases. Germline CDR1 and CDR2: SNHLY and FYNNEI. Trimming at V came to 6 bases and at J to 1 base, leaving 5 bases not matched to a gene. This CDR3 has 14 amino acids. The CDR3 nucleotides are TGTGCCAGCAGCGCGGACAGGTCCCAAGAGACCCAGTACTTC. Translated, it gives CASSADRSQETQYF. Using reference TRBV2 and TRBJ2-5 for the parts outside the CDR3, the full variable domain is EPEVTQTPSHQVTQMGQEVILRCVPISNHLYFYWYRQILGQKVEFLVSFYNNEISEKSEIFDDQFSVERPDGSNFTLKIRSTKLEDSAMYFCASSADRSQETQYFGPGTRLLVL.

This chain uses TRBV21-1 with TRBJ2-7; the table's D call TRBD2 went unverified against the DNA. TRBV21-1 constitutes a pseudogene. This CDR3 is built from 12 residues. This CDR3 is CASSKEEVIGYF. The CDR3 nucleotides are TGTGCCAGCAGCAAAGAGGAGGTCATAGGGTACTTC.

Comment on this clone: A much larger clonotype is one base distant, so this may be a read error. V is TRBV27 and J is TRBJ1-1; TRBD1 matches 8 bases. The ends lost 3 bases at V and 4 bases at J; junction bases unmatched: 1. This CDR3 region has 13 residues. Germline V gene data show CDR1 as MNHEY and CDR2 as SMNVEV (reference sequence). In DNA form, the CDR3 reads TGTGCCAGCAGTTTCGACAGGGGCACTGAAGCTTTCTTT. Encoded protein: CASSFDRGTEAFF.